These T cell receptor beta chains were read from a single sample in a study of T cell responses to AZD1222 COVID-19 vaccine. The method was immunoSEQ multiplex PCR; TCRdb's version includes in-frame clones alone and lacks a portion of them. This table has tens of thousands of clones, around 87% appearing once. The sequencing used peripheral blood, collected on day 0 of AZD1222 vaccination. These receptors all come from an adult in good health. CDR3s include the opening cysteine and the closing phenylalanine or tryptophan. The order of the fields is J gene, D gene, clone size, V gene, CDR3 DNA, CDR3 protein. A D gene is named only where the DNA matches it firmly. The size of a clone is reported for some rows only, either as once, few or many, or as a class for expanded clones.

>TRBJ1-2|.|once|TRBV5-6
TGTGCCAGCAGCTTGGTGGGTGGCTATGGCTACACCTTC
CASSLVGGYGYTF
>TRBJ1-6|.|.|TRBV7-9
TGTGCCAGCAGCTCCGGGACCAATTCACCCCTCCACTTT
CASSSGTNSPLHF
>TRBJ1-1|TRBD1|.|TRBV6-5
TGTGCCAGCAGTTACGGGGACAGGGTGAACACTGAAGCTTTCTTT
CASSYGDRVNTEAFF
>TRBJ2-7|.|.|TRBV27
TGTGCCAGCAGTTTCTGTTCTCCGCCCGACCTACGACTCTACGAGCAGTACTTC
CASSFCSPPDLRLYEQYF
>TRBJ1-1|.|.|TRBV30
TGTGCCTGGAGTGCGGGGGGACCTGAAGCTTTCTTT
CAWSAGGPEAFF
>TRBJ2-2|.|.|TRBV2
TGTGCCAGCAGTGAAGTAGGTGGTGACACCGGGGAGCTGTTTTTT
CASSEVGGDTGELFF
>TRBJ1-2|.|.|TRBV30
TGTGCCTGGACCCCCGGTCTCTATGGCTACACCTTC
CAWTPGLYGYTF
>TRBJ2-1|.|.|TRBV7-2
TGTGCCAGCAGCTTAATGGCCGACCCCTACAATGAGCAGTTCTTC
CASSLMADPYNEQFF
>TRBJ1-2|.|.|TRBV5-1
TGCGCCAGCAGTCCAGGCGGCGACTATGGCTACACCTTC
CASSPGGDYGYTF
>TRBJ1-4|TRBD1|.|TRBV7-8
TGTGCCAGCAGCGCATATCGAACAGGGGCTATTAATGAAAAACTGTTTTTT
CASSAYRTGAINEKLFF
>TRBJ2-1|.|.|TRBV7-8
TGTGCCAGCAGCCCACACAGGGAGAGGTATGAGCAGTTCTTC
CASSPHRERYEQFF
>TRBJ2-1|.|once|TRBV30
TGTGCCTGGACCCTCGACAATGAGCAGTTCTTC
CAWTLDNEQFF
>TRBJ2-5|TRBD2|.|TRBV30
TGTGCCTGGAGTGTATTAGCGGGGGGGCTGGAGACCCAGTACTTC
CAWSVLAGGLETQYF
>TRBJ2-7|.|.|TRBV2
TGTGCCAGCAGAGGCGCAGGGGCGGCCTACGAGCAGTACTTC
CASRGAGAAYEQYF
>TRBJ1-1|.|.|TRBV29-1
TGCAGCGTTTTGGGGGCCCACGGCACTGAAGCTTTCTTT
CSVLGAHGTEAFF
>TRBJ1-2|.|.|TRBV7-2
TGTGCCAGCAGCTTAGCGACGGAGTATGGCTACACCTTC
CASSLATEYGYTF
>TRBJ2-5|.|.|TRBV24-1
TGTGCCACCAGTGATTCCCTCGCCAGGGTGCAAGGGGAGACCCAGTACTTC
CATSDSLARVQGETQYF
>TRBJ2-7|.|.|TRBV5-5
TGTGCCAGCAGCTTGGTTCCTTACGAGCAGTACTTC
CASSLVPYEQYF
>TRBJ2-1|.|.|TRBV4-3
TGCGCCAGCAGCTCCTCGGGGACTGAGGCCTACAATGAGCAGTTCTTC
CASSSSGTEAYNEQFF
>TRBJ2-4|TRBD1|.|TRBV7-8
TGTGCCAGCAGCTTAATTTGGGACAGGGAAAACATTCAGTACTTC
CASSLIWDRENIQYF
>TRBJ1-2|TRBD1|.|TRBV4-1
TGCGCCAGCAGCCAAGCTTCCGGGACAGGCGGGTTCACCTTC
CASSQASGTGGFTF
>TRBJ2-7|TRBD1|.|TRBV6-1
TGTGCCAGCAGTGCCGGGACAGCCTCCTCTCCCTACGAGCAGTACTTC
CASSAGTASSPYEQYF
>TRBJ1-2|.|.|TRBV5-4
TGTGCCAGCAGCTTAATGCGAAACTATGGCTACACCTTC
CASSLMRNYGYTF
>TRBJ1-2|.|.|TRBV20-1
TGCAGTGCTAGCTTAGGCTATGGCTACACCTTC
CSASLGYGYTF
>TRBJ1-5|.|.|TRBV5-1
TGCGCCAGCAGCTTGGGATCGGCAGGGGATTATAGCAATCAGCCCCAGCATTTT
CASSLGSAGDYSNQPQHF
>TRBJ1-1|.|.|TRBV30
TGTGCCTGGAGTATGGGGATGAACACTGAAGCTTTCTTT
CAWSMGMNTEAFF
>TRBJ1-2|.|.|TRBV5-4
TGTGCCAGCACGCCACAAGGAGGGCTGTTTCATGGCTACACCTTC
CASTPQGGLFHGYTF
>TRBJ1-4|.|.|TRBV30
TGTGCCTGGAGTGGCGGGGACTCTAATGAAAAACTGTTTTTT
CAWSGGDSNEKLFF
>TRBJ2-7|.|.|TRBV6-6
TGTGCCAGCAGTTACTCTCCGGGAAACGAGCAGTACTTC
CASSYSPGNEQYF
>TRBJ1-1|.|.|TRBV12-3/TRBV12-4
TGTGCCAGCAGTTTAGTTAGGGACACTGAAGCTTTCTTT
CASSLVRDTEAFF
>TRBJ1-6|.|.|TRBV6-5
TGTGCCAGCAAACGGAGTTCCTATAATTCACCCCTCCACTTT
CASKRSSYNSPLHF